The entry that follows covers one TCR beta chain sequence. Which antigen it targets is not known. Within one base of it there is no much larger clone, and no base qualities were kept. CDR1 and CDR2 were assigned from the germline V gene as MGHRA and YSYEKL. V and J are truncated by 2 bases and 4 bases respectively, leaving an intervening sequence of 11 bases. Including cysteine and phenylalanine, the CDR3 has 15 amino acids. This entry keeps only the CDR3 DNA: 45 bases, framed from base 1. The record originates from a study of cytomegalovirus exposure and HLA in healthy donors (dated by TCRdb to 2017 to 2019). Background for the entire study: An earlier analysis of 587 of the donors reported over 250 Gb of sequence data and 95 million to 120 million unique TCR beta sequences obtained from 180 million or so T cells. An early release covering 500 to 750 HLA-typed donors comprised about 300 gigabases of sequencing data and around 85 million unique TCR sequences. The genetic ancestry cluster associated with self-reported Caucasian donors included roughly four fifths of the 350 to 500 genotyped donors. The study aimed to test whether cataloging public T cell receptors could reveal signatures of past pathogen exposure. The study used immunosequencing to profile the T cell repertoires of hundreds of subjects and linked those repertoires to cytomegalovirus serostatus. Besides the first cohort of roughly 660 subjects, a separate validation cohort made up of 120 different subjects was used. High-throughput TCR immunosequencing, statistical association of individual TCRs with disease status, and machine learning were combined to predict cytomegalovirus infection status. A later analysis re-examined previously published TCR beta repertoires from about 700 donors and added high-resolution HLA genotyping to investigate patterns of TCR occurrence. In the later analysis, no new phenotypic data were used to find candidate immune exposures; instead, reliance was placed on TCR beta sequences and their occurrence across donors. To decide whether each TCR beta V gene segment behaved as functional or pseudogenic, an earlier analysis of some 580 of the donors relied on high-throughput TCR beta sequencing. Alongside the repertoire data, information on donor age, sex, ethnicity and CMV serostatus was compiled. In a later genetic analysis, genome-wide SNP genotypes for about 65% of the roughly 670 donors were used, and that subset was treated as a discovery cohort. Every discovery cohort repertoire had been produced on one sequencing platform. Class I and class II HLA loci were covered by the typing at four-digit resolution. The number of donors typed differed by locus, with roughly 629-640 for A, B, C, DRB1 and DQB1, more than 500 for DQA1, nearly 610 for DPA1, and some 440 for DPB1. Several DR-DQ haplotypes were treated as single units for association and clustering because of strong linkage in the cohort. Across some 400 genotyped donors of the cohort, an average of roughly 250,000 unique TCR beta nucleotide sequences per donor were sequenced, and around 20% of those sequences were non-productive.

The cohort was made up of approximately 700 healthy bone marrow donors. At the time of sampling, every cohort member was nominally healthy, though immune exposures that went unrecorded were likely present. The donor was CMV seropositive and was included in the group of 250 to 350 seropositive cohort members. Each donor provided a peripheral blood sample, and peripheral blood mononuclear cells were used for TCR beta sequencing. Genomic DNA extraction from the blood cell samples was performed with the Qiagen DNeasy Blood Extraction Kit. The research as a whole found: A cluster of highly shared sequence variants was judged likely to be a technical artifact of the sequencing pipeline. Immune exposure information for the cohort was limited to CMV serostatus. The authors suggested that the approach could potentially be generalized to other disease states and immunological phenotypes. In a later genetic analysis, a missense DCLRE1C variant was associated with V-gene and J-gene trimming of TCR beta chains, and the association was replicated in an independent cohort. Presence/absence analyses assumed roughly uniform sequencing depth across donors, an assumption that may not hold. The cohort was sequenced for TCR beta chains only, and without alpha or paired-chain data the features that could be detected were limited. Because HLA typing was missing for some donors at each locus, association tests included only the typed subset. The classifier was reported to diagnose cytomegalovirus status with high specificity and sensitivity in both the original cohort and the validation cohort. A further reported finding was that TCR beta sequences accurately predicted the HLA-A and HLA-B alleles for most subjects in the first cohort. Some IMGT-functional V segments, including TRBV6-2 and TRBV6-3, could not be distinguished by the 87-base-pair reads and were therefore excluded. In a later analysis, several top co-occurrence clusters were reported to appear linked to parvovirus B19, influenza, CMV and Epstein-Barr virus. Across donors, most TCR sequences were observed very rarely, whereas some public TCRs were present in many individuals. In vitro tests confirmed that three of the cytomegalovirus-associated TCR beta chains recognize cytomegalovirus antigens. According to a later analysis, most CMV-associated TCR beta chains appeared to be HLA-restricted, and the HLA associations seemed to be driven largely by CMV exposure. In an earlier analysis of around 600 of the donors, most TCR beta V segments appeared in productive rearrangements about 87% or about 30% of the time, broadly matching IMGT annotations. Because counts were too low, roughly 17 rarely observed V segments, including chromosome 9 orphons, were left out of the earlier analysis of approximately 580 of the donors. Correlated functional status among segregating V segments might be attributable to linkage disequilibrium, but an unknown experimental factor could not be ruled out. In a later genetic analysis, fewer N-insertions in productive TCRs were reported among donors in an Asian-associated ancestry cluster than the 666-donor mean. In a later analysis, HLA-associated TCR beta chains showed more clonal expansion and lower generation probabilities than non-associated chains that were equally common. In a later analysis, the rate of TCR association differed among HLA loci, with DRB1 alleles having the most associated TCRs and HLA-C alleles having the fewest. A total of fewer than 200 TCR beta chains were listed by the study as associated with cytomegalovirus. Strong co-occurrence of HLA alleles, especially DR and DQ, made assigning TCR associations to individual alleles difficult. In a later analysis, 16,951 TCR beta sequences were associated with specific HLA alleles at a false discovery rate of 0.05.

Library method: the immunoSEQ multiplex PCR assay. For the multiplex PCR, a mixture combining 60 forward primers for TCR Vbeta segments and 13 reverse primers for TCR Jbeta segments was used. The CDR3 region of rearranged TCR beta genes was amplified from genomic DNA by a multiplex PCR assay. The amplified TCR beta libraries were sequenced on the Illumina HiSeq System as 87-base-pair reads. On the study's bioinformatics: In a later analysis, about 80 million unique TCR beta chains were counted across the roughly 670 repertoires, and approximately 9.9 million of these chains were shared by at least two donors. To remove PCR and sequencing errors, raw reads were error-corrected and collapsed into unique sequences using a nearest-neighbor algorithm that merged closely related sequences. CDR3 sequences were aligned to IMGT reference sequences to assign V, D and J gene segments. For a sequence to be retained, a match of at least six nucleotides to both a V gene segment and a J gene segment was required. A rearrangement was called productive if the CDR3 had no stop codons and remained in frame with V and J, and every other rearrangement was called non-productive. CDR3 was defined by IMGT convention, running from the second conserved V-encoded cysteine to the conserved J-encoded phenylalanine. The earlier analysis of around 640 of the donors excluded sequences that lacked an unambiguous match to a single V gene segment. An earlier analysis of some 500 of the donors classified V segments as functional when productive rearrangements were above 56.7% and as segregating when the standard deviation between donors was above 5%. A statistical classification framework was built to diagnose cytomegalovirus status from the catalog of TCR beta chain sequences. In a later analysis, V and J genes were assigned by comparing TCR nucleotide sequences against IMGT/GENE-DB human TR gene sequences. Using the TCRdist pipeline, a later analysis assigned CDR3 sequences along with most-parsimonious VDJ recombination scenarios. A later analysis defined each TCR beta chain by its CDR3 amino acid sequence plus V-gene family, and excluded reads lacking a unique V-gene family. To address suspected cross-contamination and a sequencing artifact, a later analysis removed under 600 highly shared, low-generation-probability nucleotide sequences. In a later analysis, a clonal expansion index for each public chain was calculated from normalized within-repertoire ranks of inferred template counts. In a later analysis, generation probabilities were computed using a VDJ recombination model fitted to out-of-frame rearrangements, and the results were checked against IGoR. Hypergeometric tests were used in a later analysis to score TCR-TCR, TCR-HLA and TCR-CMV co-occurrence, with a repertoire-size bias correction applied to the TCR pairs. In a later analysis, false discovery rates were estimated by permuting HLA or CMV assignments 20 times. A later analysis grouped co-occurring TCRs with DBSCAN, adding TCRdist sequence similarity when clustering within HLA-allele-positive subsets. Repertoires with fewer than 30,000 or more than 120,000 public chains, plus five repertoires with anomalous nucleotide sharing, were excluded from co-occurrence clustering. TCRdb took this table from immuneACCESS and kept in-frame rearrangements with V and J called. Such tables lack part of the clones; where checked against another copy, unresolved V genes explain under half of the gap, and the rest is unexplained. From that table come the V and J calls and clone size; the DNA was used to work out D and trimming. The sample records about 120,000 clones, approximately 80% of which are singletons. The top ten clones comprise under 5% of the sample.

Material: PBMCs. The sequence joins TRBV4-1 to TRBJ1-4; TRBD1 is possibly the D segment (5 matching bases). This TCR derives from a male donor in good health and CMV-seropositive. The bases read TGCGCCAGCAGCCAACTCCCGACAGTTAATGAAAAACTGTTTTTT. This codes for CASSQLPTVNEKLFF.